The clone carrying this T cell receptor (beta chain) was observed a handful of times. Its antigen is as yet unknown. Individual cDNA molecules received unique molecular identifiers during library preparation. MiXCR, applied by TCRdb to the 5' RACE reads, yields one record per CDR3 protein. The table lists tens of thousands of distinct CDR3 sequences, around 5.6% of them singletons. This entry is derived from a study of early T cells in non-severe SARS-CoV-2 infection. In the study overall: The sequenced material was bulk RNA from unsorted whole blood, and its chains were unpaired.

Germline V CDR1 and CDR2: SGHRS, YFSETQ. V dropped 3 bases and J dropped 3; count of bases not matched to a gene: 10. There are 18 residues in the CDR3. Whole-study results and caveats: Comparison of clonotypes with VDJdb favored anti-spike CD8 responses while missing private and CD4 specificities.

This TCR came from an adult who was a healthcare worker with PCR-confirmed SARS-CoV-2 infection or an uninfected control (not recorded which). Sequencing was carried out using whole blood. The chain combines TRBV5-1 with TRBJ1-4; 11 bases fit TRBD1. The DNA of the CDR3 is TGCGCCAGCAGCTCATTCGGACAGGGGGCGTCGGCTAATGAAAAACTGTTTTTT. As protein: CASSSFGQGASANEKLFF.